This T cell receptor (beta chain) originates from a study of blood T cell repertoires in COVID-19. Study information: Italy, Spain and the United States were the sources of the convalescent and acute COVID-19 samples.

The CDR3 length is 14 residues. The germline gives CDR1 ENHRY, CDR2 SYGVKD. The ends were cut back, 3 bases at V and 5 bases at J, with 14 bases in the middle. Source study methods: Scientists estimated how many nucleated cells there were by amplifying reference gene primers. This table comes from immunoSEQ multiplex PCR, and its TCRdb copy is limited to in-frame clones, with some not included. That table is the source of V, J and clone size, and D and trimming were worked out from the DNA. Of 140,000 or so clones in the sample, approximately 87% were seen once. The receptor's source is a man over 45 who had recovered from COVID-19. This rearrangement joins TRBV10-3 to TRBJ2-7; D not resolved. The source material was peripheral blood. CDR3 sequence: CAISETVLNHEQYF. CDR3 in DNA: TGTGCCATCAGTGAAACGGTCCTCAACCACGAGCAGTACTTC.